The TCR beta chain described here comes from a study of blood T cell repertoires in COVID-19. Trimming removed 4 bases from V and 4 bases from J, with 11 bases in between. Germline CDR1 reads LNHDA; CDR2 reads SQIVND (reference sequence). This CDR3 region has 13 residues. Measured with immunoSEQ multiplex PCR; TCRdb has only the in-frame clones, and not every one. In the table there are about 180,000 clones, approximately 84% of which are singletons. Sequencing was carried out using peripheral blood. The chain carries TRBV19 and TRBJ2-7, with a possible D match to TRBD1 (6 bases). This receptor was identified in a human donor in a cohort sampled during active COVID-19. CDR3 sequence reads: CASSTRQAYEQYF. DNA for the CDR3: TGTGCCAGTAGTACGCGACAGGCATACGAGCAGTACTTC.